These 17 T cell receptor beta chains were all obtained from the same sample, sequenced in a study of shared clonotypes between healthy human individuals. Profiled with immunoSEQ multiplex PCR; TCRdb holds only in-frame clones, not every one. This table holds around 1,900,000 clones, around 93% found once. CD45RO-negative, CCR7-positively selected cells formed the naive CD8 fraction, excluding terminally differentiated effector memory CD45RA+ cells. The sample consisted of naive CD8+ T cells from PBMCs. All receptors come from a man aged 18 to 30 in good health. Some clones in this sample may be carry-over from other donors' samples.

The chain's CDR3 is CASSFSAVSTDTQYF. The CDR3 bases are TGTGCCAGCAGCTTCTCCGCGGTTAGCACAGATACGCAGTATTTT. This chain joins TRBV5-4 and TRBJ2-3; D gene unclear. The CDR3 is 15 amino acids. Germline lookup yields CDR1 SGHNT and CDR2 YYREEE (reference sequence). Deletions cut 2 bases from V and 0 bases from J, with 10 bases between.

V is TRBV27 and J is TRBJ1-2, with D maybe TRBD1 (6 bases). Germline V gene lookup returns CDR1 MNHEY and CDR2 SMNVEV (reference sequence). Trimming left V 3 bases short and J 4 bases short, with 15 bases between. This CDR3 is built from 15 residues. The CDR3 here is CASSLIQGLFYGYTF. In DNA form, the CDR3 reads TGTGCCAGCAGTTTGATTCAGGGGCTATTCTATGGCTACACCTTC.

This clone is a singleton in its sample. The chain carries TRBV9 and TRBJ2-7, with 12 bases fitting TRBD1. V trimming: 3 bases; J trimming: 3 bases; junction bases outside the gene matches: 7. Germline V gene data show CDR1 as SGDLS and CDR2 as YYNGEE. The CDR3 runs to 16 residues. The CDR3 coding sequence is TGTGCCAGCAGCGCCCGGGACAGGGGGCACCTCTACGAGCAGTACTTC. Its translation is CASSARDRGHLYEQYF.

The J gene is TRBJ2-4, the V gene TRBV10-3, with 9 bases that match TRBD1. V shed 2 bases and J 6 bases; nucleotides not matched to a gene: 5. Germline CDR1 is ENHRY and CDR2 is SYGVKD. The CDR3 runs 15 residues. The chain's CDR3 is CAISEDRGILNIQYF. The CDR3 DNA sequence: TGTGCCATCAGTGAGGACAGGGGGATTCTAAACATTCAGTACTTC.

In DNA, the CDR3 is TGTGCCAGCAGCCAAGATAAACGGAATGAGCAGTTCTTC. Its protein product is CASSQDKRNEQFF. The chain joins TRBV14 to TRBJ2-1; D unclear. The CDR3 has 13 residues. Per germline, CDR1 SGHDN and CDR2 FVKESK. With 0 bases removed from V and 7 bases from J, the gap between germline ends came to 7 bases. Looking up the rest from reference TRBV14 and TRBJ2-1 gives the full variable domain: EAGVTQFPSHSVIEKGQTVTLRCDPISGHDNLYWYRRVMGKEIKFLLHFVKESKQDESGMPNNRFLAERTGGTYSTLKVQPAELEDSGVYFCASSQDKRNEQFFGPGTRLTVL.

The V gene is TRBV28, the J gene TRBJ2-1; 14 nucleotides align to TRBD2. Germline V lookup: CDR1 MDHEN, CDR2 SYDVKM. The ends lost 2 bases at V and 16 bases at J; junction bases unmatched: 7. The CDR3 has 14 residues. The chain's CDR3 is CASSLLGTSGSQFF. The CDR3 DNA sequence: TGTGCCAGCAGTTTACTCGGGACTAGCGGGAGTCAATTCTTC.

This clone was observed a single time. The rearrangement links TRBV7-8 to TRBJ1-2, with 8 bases lining up with TRBD1. The trim removed 8 bases at V and 3 bases at J, leaving 5 bases unmatched. Germline CDR1 and CDR2: SGHVS and FQNEAQ. This CDR3 is 13 amino acids long. Written as DNA, the CDR3 is TGTGCCAGCGGGACAGGAAAGGACTATGGCTACACCTTC. Protein product: CASGTGKDYGYTF.

The V call is TRBV4-2, the J call TRBJ1-1; TRBD1 matches 9 bases. This CDR3 spans 16 amino acids. Trimming removed 4 bases from V and 4 bases from J; junction bases left unmatched: 10. Per the germline V gene, CDR1 is LGHNA and CDR2 is YNFKEQ. The CDR3 DNA is TGTGCCAGCAGCCCGAGGACAGGGGCCGGGGGCACTGAAGCTTTCTTT. This encodes CASSPRTGAGGTEAFF.

This clone was seen once. The J gene is TRBJ2-4, the V gene TRBV4-1; D is unresolved. CDR1 MGHRA and CDR2 YSYEKL come from the germline V gene. The V gene lost 2 bases and the J gene lost 0 bases, with 14 bases spanning the gap. The CDR3 consists of 17 residues. In DNA, the CDR3 is TGCGCCAGCAGCCAATTCGAGGAAGAAATAGCCAAAAACATTCAGTACTTC. It encodes CASSQFEEEIAKNIQYF.

The chain carries TRBV6-1 and TRBJ2-7; D unclear. The CDR3 totals 12 residues. The V gene lost 6 bases and the J gene lost 6 bases, with 12 bases spanning the gap. Germline-derived CDR1 and CDR2 are MNHNS and SASEGT. The CDR3 DNA reads TGTGCCAGCAGGCTAGGCCCTCTCGAGCAGTACTTC. This translates into CASRLGPLEQYF.

The V gene is TRBV5-6, the J gene TRBJ1-1; possible D gene TRBD1, 5 bases. The germline CDR1 and CDR2 sequences are SGHDT and YYEEEE. The CDR3 runs 15 residues. The ends were cut back, 5 bases at V and 1 base at J, with 15 bases in the middle. CDR3 amino acids: CASSVAGPKNTEAFF. As DNA, the CDR3 is TGTGCCAGCAGTGTTGCGGGGCCGAAGAACACTGAAGCTTTCTTT. Based on the CDR3 plus reference TRBV5-6 and TRBJ1-1, the full variable domain is DAGVTQSPTHLIKTRGQQVTLRCSPKSGHDTVSWYQQALGQGPQFIFQYYEEEERQRGNFPDRFSGHQFPNYSSELNVNALLLGDSALYLCASSVAGPKNTEAFFGQGTRLTVV.

The chain combines TRBV14 with TRBJ1-1; 7 bases map to TRBD1. The CDR3 sequence is 17 residues long. J was trimmed by 0 bases and V by 2 bases; bases with no gene match: 9. Looked up from germline, CDR1 is SGHDN and CDR2 is FVKESK. The CDR3 coding sequence is TGTGCCAGCAGCCAATTTCGCGAGGGGACAGTGAACACTGAAGCTTTCTTT. Translating it yields CASSQFREGTVNTEAFF. Drawing the rest from reference TRBV14 and TRBJ1-1, the complete variable domain is EAGVTQFPSHSVIEKGQTVTLRCDPISGHDNLYWYRRVMGKEIKFLLHFVKESKQDESGMPNNRFLAERTGGTYSTLKVQPAELEDSGVYFCASSQFREGTVNTEAFFGQGTRLTVV.

The rearrangement joins TRBV7-8 to TRBJ2-5; tentatively, D is TRBD1 or TRBD2 (6 bases each). Trimming left V 2 bases short and J 5 bases short, with 12 bases between. The V gene's germline CDR1 is SGHVS and CDR2 FQNEAQ. CDR3 length equals 14 residues. The CDR3 bases are TGTGCCAGCAGCTTAATCGGGGGCAAGGAGACCCAGTACTTC. Protein product: CASSLIGGKETQYF.

The chain employs TRBV11-1 and TRBJ2-2, with 9 positions matching TRBD1. The CDR3 spans 17 residues. The J segment lost 6 bases and the V segment lost 2 bases, leaving 10 bases of the junction unmatched. The germline V gene encodes CDR1 SGHAT and CDR2 FQDESV (reference sequence). The CDR3 region has the DNA TGTGCCAGCAGCTTAACCGAGACAGGGGGTGGTTCCGGGGAGCTGTTTTTT. Translating it yields CASSLTETGGGSGELFF. The variable domain in full, with the rest retrieved from reference TRBV11-1 and TRBJ2-2, is EAEVAQSPRYKITEKSQAVAFWCDPISGHATLYWYRQILGQGPELLVQFQDESVVDDSQLPKDRFSAERLKGVDSTLKIQPAELGDSAMYLCASSLTETGGGSGELFFGEGSRLTVL.

V is TRBV27 and J is TRBJ2-7; a weak D match, TRBD2 (6 bases). The V end lost 4 bases, the J end lost 0 bases, and 13 bases lay between the germline ends. This CDR3 spans 15 amino acids. CDR1 and CDR2 (germline): MNHEY, SMNVEV (reference sequence). The DNA for the CDR3 is TGTGCCAGCAGTTCGGGACTGAGCAACTCCTACGAGCAGTACTTC. Encoded protein: CASSSGLSNSYEQYF.

This chain links TRBV11-3 with TRBJ2-3; D is uncertain. The germline V gene has CDR1 SGHNT and CDR2 YENEEA. V lost 2 bases, J lost 4 bases, and 10 bases lay in between. This CDR3 has 14 residues. The CDR3 region is CASSLQFNADTQYF. The CDR3 DNA reads TGTGCCAGCAGCTTACAATTTAATGCAGATACGCAGTATTTT.

This sequence joins TRBV5-1 and TRBJ2-5, with 11 bases matching TRBD2. Unmatched junction bases numbered 7, after V lost 1 base and J lost 5 bases. In germline, CDR1 is SGHRS, CDR2 YFSETQ. The CDR3 extends over 16 amino acids. The DNA for the CDR3 is TGCGCCAGCAGCTTGCGTACTAGCGGGAGTCGGGAGACCCAGTACTTC. It codes for CASSLRTSGSRETQYF. Based on the CDR3 plus reference TRBV5-1 and TRBJ2-5, the full variable domain is KAGVTQTPRYLIKTRGQQVTLSCSPISGHRSVSWYQQTPGQGLQFLFEYFSETQRNKGNFPGRFSGRQFSNSRSEMNVSTLELGDSALYLCASSLRTSGSRETQYFGPGTRLLVL.